This passage covers 9 T cell receptor beta chains from one sample sequenced in a study of cytomegalovirus exposure and HLA in healthy donors. Both 60 Vbeta primers and 13 Jbeta primers went into the PCR. The protocol was immunoSEQ multiplex PCR, while the TCRdb copy is restricted to in-frame clones and leaves out a portion. The sample records 100,000 to 150,000 clones, around 80% being singletons. Sequenced: PBMCs. The source is a woman aged 50 to 60 in good health and CMV-seronegative.

There are a few counts of this clone. The V gene is TRBV7-9, the J gene TRBJ1-1; 7 bases match TRBD1. V lost 4 bases to trimming and J lost 0 bases; unmatched junction nucleotides: 2. CDR3 length: 14 amino acids. Germline lookup yields CDR1 SEHNR and CDR2 FQNEAQ (reference sequence). This CDR3 is CASSSGTVNTEAFF. CDR3 bases: TGTGCCAGCAGCTCCGGGACAGTGAACACTGAAGCTTTCTTT.

The V call is TRBV11-3, the J call TRBJ2-5, with D possibly TRBD2 on 5 matching bases. V dropped 0 bases and J dropped 5 bases, with 13 bases sitting between them. This CDR3 is built from 15 residues. CDR1 is SGHNT, CDR2 YENEEA, per germline. The DNA of the CDR3 is TGTGCCAGCAGCTTAGAGAGGCGGGTGGGGGAGACCCAGTACTTC. It specifies CASSLERRVGETQYF.

This chain uses TRBV28 with TRBJ2-1, with D perhaps TRBD2 (6 bases). Per the germline V gene, CDR1 is MDHEN and CDR2 is SYDVKM. The CDR3 spans 17 residues. Trimming pared 7 bases from V and 1 base from J, leaving 20 bases between. The CDR3 sequence: CASTSGGRAESYNEQFF. Here the CDR3 DNA reads TGTGCCAGCACCTCAGGAGGGCGAGCGGAATCCTACAATGAGCAGTTCTTC.

V gene TRBV7-3 combines with J gene TRBJ1-1; tentative D call: TRBD1 (5 bases). The germline CDR1 and CDR2 sequences are SGHTA and FQGTGA. V lost 3 bases, J lost 5 bases, and 10 bases lay in between. This CDR3 spans 13 amino acids. The CDR3 region has the DNA TGTGCCAGCAGCTTTAAGGGGTGGACTGAAGCTTTCTTT. Translation: CASSFKGWTEAFF.

For the CDR3, the DNA is TGTGCCAGCAGTGAAAAAGGGCAGGGAGGTCCGAACACTGAAGCTTTCTTT. Amino acid sequence: CASSEKGQGGPNTEAFF. The rearrangement uses TRBV6-1 and TRBJ1-1, with D perhaps TRBD1 (5 bases). Looked up from germline, CDR1 is MNHNS and CDR2 is SASEGT. Trimming took 2 bases from V and 1 from J, leaving 17 bases between them. CDR3 length: 17 residues.

The chain has TRBV4-3 and TRBJ1-6, with D possibly TRBD1 on 5 matching bases. The length of the CDR3 is 17 residues. Germline V gene sequence: CDR1 LGHNA, CDR2 YSLEER. Trimming stripped 0 bases from V and 4 bases from J, with 13 bases between. This chain's CDR3 is CASSQEGRQDYNSPLHF. The CDR3 region has the DNA TGCGCCAGCAGCCAAGAGGGGCGGCAGGATTATAATTCACCCCTCCACTTT.

This chain uses TRBV5-8 with TRBJ2-7, with 10 bases identical to TRBD1. Germline CDR1 SGHTS, CDR2 YDEGEE. The V gene end was trimmed by 7 bases and the J gene end by 3 bases; junction bases not matched to a gene: 10. The CDR3 is 15 amino acids. The CDR3 protein is CASCYPGQGIYEQYV. For the CDR3, the DNA is TGTGCCAGCTGTTATCCGGGACAGGGGATCTACGAGCAGTACGTC.

In its sample, this clone was seen a few times. J is TRBJ1-4 and V is TRBV19; D unclear. Looked up from germline, CDR1 is LNHDA and CDR2 is SQIVND (reference sequence). This CDR3 region has 15 residues. Trimming pared 7 bases from V and 0 bases from J, leaving 12 bases between. The CDR3 DNA reads TGTGCCAGTACGCTAACAGAGTCAACTAATGAAAAACTGTTTTTT. Its translation: CASTLTESTNEKLFF.

The chain joins TRBV7-2 to TRBJ2-7, with 8 nucleotides matching TRBD2. The CDR3 extends over 15 amino acids. V was pared by 1 base and J by 1 base, with 3 bases of the junction left unmatched. From germline, CDR1 is SGHTA and CDR2 FQGNSA. CDR3 DNA sequence: TGTGCCAGCAGCTTAGAGGGGACTAGTTCCTACGAGCAGTACTTC. It yields the protein CASSLEGTSSYEQYF.